The 21 T cell receptor beta chains reported below all come from one sample, sequenced in a study of T-cell memory formation after mild COVID-19. One entry per CDR3 protein, called by TCRdb with MiXCR from the 5' RACE reads. The sample records 210,000 or so distinct CDR3 sequences, under 12% being singletons. Input material: PBMCs or a T cell subset sorted from them (not recorded which). Receptor source: a man aged 18 to 29 who had mild COVID-19 (a few samples of this study predate the infection). Cell type and time point are not known.

In its sample, this clonotype was seen a few times. In nucleotides, the CDR3 is TGCAGCGTTGAAGAGGGGACCGACACTGAAGCTTTCTTT. Amino acids: CSVEEGTDTEAFF. V is TRBV29-1 and J is TRBJ1-1; possible D gene TRBD1, 5 bases. CDR1 and CDR2 (germline): SQVTM, ANQGSEA. The CDR3 is 13 amino acids. The V end lost 0 bases, the J end lost 3 bases, and 8 bases lay between the germline ends.

The rearrangement joins TRBV18 to TRBJ1-6, with 11 bases matching TRBD1. This CDR3 has 16 amino acids. Germline CDR1 KGHSH, CDR2 LQKENI. V shed 3 bases, J shed 9 bases, and the junction held 7 bases outside the gene matches. The CDR3 loop reads CASSPMDRGLVSPLHF. As DNA, the CDR3 is TGTGCCAGCTCACCCATGGACAGGGGGCTCGTTTCACCCCTCCACTTT.

The CDR3 protein is CASSRGSIGDQPQHF. The CDR3 coding sequence is TGTGCCAGCAGCAGGGGGAGCATCGGTGATCAGCCCCAGCATTTT. The V and J genes are TRBV9 and TRBJ1-5, with D possibly matching TRBD1 (6 bases). The CDR3 has 15 residues. Trimming shortened V by 4 bases and J by 5 bases, and 16 bases separated the two germline ends. CDR1 is SGDLS, CDR2 YYNGEE, per germline.

This clonotype appeared a few times. The rearrangement uses TRBV20-1 and TRBJ2-6, with D perhaps assigned TRBD1 or TRBD2 (5 bases each). With 0 bases removed from V and 1 base from J, the gap between germline ends came to 7 bases. The CDR3 runs to 15 residues. Germline V gives CDR1 DFQATT, CDR2 SNEGSKA (reference sequence). CDR3 sequence reads: CSARDGGSGANVLTF. The CDR3 DNA follows: TGCAGTGCTAGAGATGGGGGTTCTGGGGCCAACGTCCTGACTTTC.

This clonotype appeared a few times. The V call is TRBV4-3, the J call TRBJ2-3; unclear D gene. The CDR3 spans 13 residues. V lost 0 bases and J lost 6, with 7 bases in between. The germline gives CDR1 LGHNA, CDR2 YSLEER. CDR3 coding DNA: TGCGCCAGCAGCCAAGAGGCAGGTGATACGCAGTATTTT. Its protein is CASSQEAGDTQYF.

The chain has TRBV28 and TRBJ2-3; TRBD1 agrees at 7 bases. The CDR3 is 15 residues long. With 2 bases clipped from V and 7 bases from J, the junction kept 9 bases outside the gene matches. Germline V gene sequence: CDR1 MDHEN, CDR2 SYDVKM. The CDR3 DNA is TGTGCCAGCAGTTTACATCAGGGGGAACGGAATACGCAGTATTTT. It is translated as CASSLHQGERNTQYF.

This clonotype has more than one count but fewer than ten. This chain links TRBV6-5 with TRBJ2-4; TRBD2 is a possible D gene (6 bases). V lost 6 bases and J 6 bases, leaving 12 bases between the germline ends. CDR1 is MNHEY, CDR2 SVGAGI, per germline. The CDR3 extends over 13 amino acids. The CDR3 nucleotides read TGTGCCAGCAGCCCCCCCGGGGGAAACATTCAGTACTTC. Translated, it gives CASSPPGGNIQYF.

The table lists this clonotype with a few counts. The rearrangement uses TRBV11-2 and TRBJ2-5, with D perhaps TRBD1 (5 bases). Trimming left V 3 bases short and J 0 bases short, with 14 bases between. The CDR3 is 16 residues long. Germline-derived CDR1 and CDR2 are SGHAT and FQNNGV. CDR3 loop: CASSFFAGPYQETQYF. Written as DNA, the CDR3 is TGTGCCAGCAGCTTTTTCGCAGGGCCGTACCAAGAGACCCAGTACTTC.

The V gene is TRBV20-1, the J gene TRBJ1-1, with D unresolved. V lost 4 bases and J 0 bases, leaving 6 bases between the germline ends. This CDR3 region has 12 residues. Germline V gene lookup returns CDR1 DFQATT and CDR2 SNEGSKA (reference sequence). The CDR3 region has the DNA TGCAGTGCTACCAGGCTGAACACTGAAGCTTTCTTT. Protein product: CSATRLNTEAFF.

This clonotype was counted a few times. The rearrangement joins TRBV6-1 to TRBJ2-5; TRBD1 matches 11 bases. The ends lost 4 bases at V and 5 bases at J; junction bases unmatched: 3. This CDR3 is built from 14 residues. Germline V gene data show CDR1 as MNHNS and CDR2 as SASEGT. The CDR3 DNA sequence: TGTGCCAGCAGTGTGGACAGGGGGCTGGAGACCCAGTACTTC. Translating gives CASSVDRGLETQYF.

The chain carries TRBV5-1 and TRBJ2-3; 11 nucleotides agree with TRBD2. Unmatched junction bases numbered 6, after V lost 3 bases and J lost 6 bases. The CDR3 consists of 15 residues. The germline V gene encodes CDR1 SGHRS and CDR2 YFSETQ. The CDR3 sequence is CASSSLAGGGDTQYF. For the CDR3, the DNA is TGCGCCAGCAGCTCTCTAGCGGGGGGCGGCGATACGCAGTATTTT. The entire variable domain, with the rest obtained from reference TRBV5-1 and TRBJ2-3, is as follows: KAGVTQTPRYLIKTRGQQVTLSCSPISGHRSVSWYQQTPGQGLQFLFEYFSETQRNKGNFPGRFSGRQFSNSRSEMNVSTLELGDSALYLCASSSLAGGGDTQYFGPGTRLTVL.

V usage is TRBV21-1 and J usage is TRBJ1-4. TRBV21-1 is termed a pseudogene. CDR3 length equals 15 residues. CDR3 DNA: TGTGCCAGCAGCAAAGAAAGGATCAGCTATGAAAAACTGTTTTTT. This codes for CASSKERISYEKLFF.

This clonotype has at least ten counts. The chain has TRBV20-1 and TRBJ2-1, with D perhaps TRBD1 (5 bases). Germline V gene data show CDR1 as DFQATT and CDR2 as SNEGSKA (reference sequence). The V and J ends lost 1 base and 8 bases respectively, with 9 bases between them. The CDR3 extends over 12 amino acids. CDR3 residues: CSARGTTHEQFF. CDR3 sequence (DNA): TGCAGTGCTAGAGGGACAACCCATGAGCAGTTCTTC.

In nucleotides, the CDR3 is TGTGCCAGCAGGACGGGCAGGGAAAAACTGTTTTTT. Translating gives CASRTGREKLFF. The chain recombines TRBV6-5 with TRBJ1-4, with D unresolved. The CDR3 is made up of 12 amino acids. Germline-derived CDR1 and CDR2 are MNHEY and SVGAGI. With 6 bases removed from V and 8 bases from J, the gap between germline ends came to 10 bases.

This chain links TRBV7-2 with TRBJ2-5, with D perhaps TRBD1 (9 bases). Between the trimmed V and J ends, which lost 11 bases and 2 bases, there was a span of 21 bases. The length of the CDR3 is 15 residues. The germline gives CDR1 SGHTA, CDR2 FQGNSA. The CDR3 region has the DNA TGTGCCTCCAAGCGGGGGACAGGGTTGCAAGAGACCCAGTACTTC. Residues: CASKRGTGLQETQYF.

The chain has TRBV29-1 and TRBJ2-7, with 8 bases identical to TRBD1. CDR1 and CDR2 (germline): SQVTM, ANQGSEA. This CDR3 spans 13 amino acids. The trim removed 5 bases at V and 4 bases at J, leaving 7 bases unmatched. CDR3 sequence reads: CSVTPGQVYEQYF. The CDR3 DNA reads as TGCAGCGTTACCCCGGGACAGGTGTACGAGCAGTACTTC.

Here the CDR3 DNA reads TGTGCCAGCAGCCATTCCTCCGGATCCGAGCAGTACGTC. It translates to CASSHSSGSEQYV. The V gene is TRBV5-6, the J gene TRBJ2-7; no clear D. The germline V and J ends were trimmed by 4 bases and 6 bases, with 14 bases remaining between them. The CDR3 length is 13 residues. The germline CDR1 and CDR2 sequences are SGHDT and YYEEEE.

This clonotype occurred many times. V gene TRBV12-3 or TRBV12-4 combines with J gene TRBJ2-5; TRBD2 matches at 7 bases. The V segment lost 3 bases and the J segment 5 bases; nucleotides outside the gene matches: 6. The CDR3 has 14 residues. CDR3 amino acids: CASSFGVGGETQYF. The CDR3 DNA reads TGTGCCAGCAGTTTCGGAGTGGGGGGGGAGACCCAGTACTTC.

J is TRBJ2-1 and V is TRBV7-2, with 9 bases aligning to TRBD2. The CDR3 has 17 amino acids. Trimming took 5 bases from V and 7 from J; bases not matched to a gene: 15. The germline gives CDR1 SGHTA, CDR2 FQGNSA. CDR3 amino acids: CASSLPRGLAGPNEQFF. DNA for the CDR3: TGTGCCAGCAGCCTACCCCGAGGCCTAGCGGGGCCAAATGAGCAGTTCTTC.

The rearrangement joins TRBV12-3 or TRBV12-4 to TRBJ1-5, with a weak D call TRBD1 (5 bases). The CDR3 sequence is 13 residues long. Deletions cut 8 bases from V and 8 bases from J, with 16 bases between. The CDR3 loop is CASGSMGPKPQHF. DNA for the CDR3: TGTGCCAGCGGGTCAATGGGGCCGAAGCCCCAGCATTTT.

This clonotype was seen only a few times. The V and J genes are TRBV4-3 and TRBJ2-1, with TRBD1 identical over 10 bases. The CDR3 spans 15 residues. Germline trimming cut 1 base from V and 5 bases from J; bases unmatched to any gene: 2. Germline assignment: CDR1 LGHNA and CDR2 YSLEER. The CDR3 nucleotides are TGCGCCAGCAGCCAAGGGACAGGGGGTCACAATGAGCAGTTCTTC. Encoded protein: CASSQGTGGHNEQFF.